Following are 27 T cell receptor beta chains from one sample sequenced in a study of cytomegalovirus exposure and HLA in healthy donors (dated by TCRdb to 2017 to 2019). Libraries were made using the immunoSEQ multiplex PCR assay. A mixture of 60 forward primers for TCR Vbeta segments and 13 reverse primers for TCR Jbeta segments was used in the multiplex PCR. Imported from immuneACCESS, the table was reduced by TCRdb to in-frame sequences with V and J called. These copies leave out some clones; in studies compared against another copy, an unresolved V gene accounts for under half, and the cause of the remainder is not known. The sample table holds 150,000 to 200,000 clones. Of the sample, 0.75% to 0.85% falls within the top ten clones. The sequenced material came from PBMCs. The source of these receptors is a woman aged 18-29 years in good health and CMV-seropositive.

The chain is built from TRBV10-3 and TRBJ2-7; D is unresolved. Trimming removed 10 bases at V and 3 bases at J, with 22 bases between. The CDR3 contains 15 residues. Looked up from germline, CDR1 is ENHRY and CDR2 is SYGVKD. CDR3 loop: CATGSGISPNYEQYF. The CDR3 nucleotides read TGTGCCACCGGGTCCGGTATCTCCCCGAACTACGAGCAGTACTTC.

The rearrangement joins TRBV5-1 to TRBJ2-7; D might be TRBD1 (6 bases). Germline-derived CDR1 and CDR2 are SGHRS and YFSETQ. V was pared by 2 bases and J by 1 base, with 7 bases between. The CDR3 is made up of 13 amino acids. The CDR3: CASSFQGSYEQYF. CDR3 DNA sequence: TGCGCCAGCAGCTTCCAGGGGTCCTACGAGCAGTACTTC.

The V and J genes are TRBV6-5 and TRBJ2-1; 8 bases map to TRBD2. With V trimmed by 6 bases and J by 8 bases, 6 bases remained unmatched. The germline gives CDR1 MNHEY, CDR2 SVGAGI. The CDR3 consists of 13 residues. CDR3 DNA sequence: TGTGCCAGCAGGCGGCTAGCGGGTGATGAGCAGTTCTTC. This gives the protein CASRRLAGDEQFF.

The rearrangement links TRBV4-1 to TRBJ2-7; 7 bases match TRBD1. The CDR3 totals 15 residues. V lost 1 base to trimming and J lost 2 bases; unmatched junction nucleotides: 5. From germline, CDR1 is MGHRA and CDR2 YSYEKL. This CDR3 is CASSQAGTVAYEQYF. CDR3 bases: TGCGCCAGCAGCCAAGCCGGGACAGTTGCCTACGAGCAGTACTTC.

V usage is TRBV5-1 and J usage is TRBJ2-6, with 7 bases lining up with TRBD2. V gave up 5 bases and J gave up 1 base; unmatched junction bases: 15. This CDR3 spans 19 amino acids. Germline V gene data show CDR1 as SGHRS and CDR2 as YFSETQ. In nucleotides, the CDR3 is TGCGCCAGCAGTTCCGCCGGGAACCCCGGGGGGTCTGGGGCCAACGTCCTGACTTTC. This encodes CASSSAGNPGGSGANVLTF.

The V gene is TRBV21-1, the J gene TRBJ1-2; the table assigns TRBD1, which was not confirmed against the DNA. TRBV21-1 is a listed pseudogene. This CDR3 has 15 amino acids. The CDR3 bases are TGTGCCAGCAGCAAAGGCGGGACAGGGAAGTTGGACTACACCTTC. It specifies CASSKGGTGKLDYTF.

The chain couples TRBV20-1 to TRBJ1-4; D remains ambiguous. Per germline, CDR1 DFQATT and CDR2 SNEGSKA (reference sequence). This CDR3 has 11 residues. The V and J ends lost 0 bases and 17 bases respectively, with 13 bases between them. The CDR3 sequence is CSARDRGYSFF. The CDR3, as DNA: TGCAGTGCTAGAGATCGCGGTTATAGTTTTTTT.

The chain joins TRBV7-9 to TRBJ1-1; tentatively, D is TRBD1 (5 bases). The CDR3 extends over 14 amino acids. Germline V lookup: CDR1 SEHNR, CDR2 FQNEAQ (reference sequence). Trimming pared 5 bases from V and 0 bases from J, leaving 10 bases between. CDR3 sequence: CASSHQQVNTEAFF. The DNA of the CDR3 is TGTGCCAGCAGCCACCAACAGGTGAACACTGAAGCTTTCTTT.

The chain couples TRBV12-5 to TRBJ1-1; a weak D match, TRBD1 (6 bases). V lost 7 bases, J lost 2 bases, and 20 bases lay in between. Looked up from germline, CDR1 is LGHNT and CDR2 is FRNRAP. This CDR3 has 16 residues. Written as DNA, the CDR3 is TGTGCTAGTGCCCCCCCTCCGGGACACTTAAACACTGAAGCTTTCTTT. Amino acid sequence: CASAPPPGHLNTEAFF.

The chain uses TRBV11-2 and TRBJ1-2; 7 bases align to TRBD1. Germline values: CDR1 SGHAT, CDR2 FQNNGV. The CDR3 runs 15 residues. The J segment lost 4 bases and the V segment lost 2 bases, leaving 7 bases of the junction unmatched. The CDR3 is CASSLQGGGVYGYTF. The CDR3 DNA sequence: TGTGCCAGCAGCTTACAGGGGGGCGGTGTCTATGGCTACACCTTC.

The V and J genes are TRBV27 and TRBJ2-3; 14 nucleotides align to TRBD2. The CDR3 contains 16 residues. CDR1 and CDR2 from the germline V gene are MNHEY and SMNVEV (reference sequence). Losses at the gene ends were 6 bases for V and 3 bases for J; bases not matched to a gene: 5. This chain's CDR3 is CASRWGTSGGTDTQYF. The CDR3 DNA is TGTGCCAGCAGATGGGGGACTAGCGGGGGAACAGATACGCAGTATTTT.

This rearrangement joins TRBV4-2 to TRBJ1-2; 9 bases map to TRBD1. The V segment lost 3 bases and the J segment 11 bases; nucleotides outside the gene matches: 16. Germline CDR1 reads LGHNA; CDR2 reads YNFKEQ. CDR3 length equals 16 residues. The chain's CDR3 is CASSHPVQRDREGYTF. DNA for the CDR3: TGTGCCAGCAGCCACCCCGTCCAGAGGGACAGGGAAGGTTACACCTTC.

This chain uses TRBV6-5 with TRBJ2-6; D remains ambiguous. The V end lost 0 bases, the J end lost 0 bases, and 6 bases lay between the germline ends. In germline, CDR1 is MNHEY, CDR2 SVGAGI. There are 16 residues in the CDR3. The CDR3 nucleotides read TGTGCCAGCAGTTACTCGAAGCTCTCTGGGGCCAACGTCCTGACTTTC. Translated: CASSYSKLSGANVLTF.

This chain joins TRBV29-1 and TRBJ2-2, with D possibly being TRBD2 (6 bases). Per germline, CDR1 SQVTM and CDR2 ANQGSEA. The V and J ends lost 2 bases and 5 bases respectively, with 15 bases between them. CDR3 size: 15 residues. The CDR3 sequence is CSVERLGLGTGELFF. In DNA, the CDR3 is TGCAGCGTTGAAAGACTAGGTCTTGGTACCGGGGAGCTGTTTTTT.

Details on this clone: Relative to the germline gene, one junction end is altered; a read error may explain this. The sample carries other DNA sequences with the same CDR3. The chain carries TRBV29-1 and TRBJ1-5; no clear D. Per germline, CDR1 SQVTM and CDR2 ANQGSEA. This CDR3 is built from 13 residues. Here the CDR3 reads CSVQEYSNQPQHF. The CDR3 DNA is TGCAGCGTTCAAGAATATAGCAATCAGCCCCAGCATTTT.

This CDR3 reads CASSPSSSGRRNEQFF. The CDR3 region has the DNA TGTGCCAGCAGCCCGAGCTCCAGCGGGAGAAGGAATGAGCAGTTCTTC. V and J are TRBV5-4 and TRBJ2-1, with TRBD2 matching over 8 bases. V lost 4 bases to trimming and J lost 7 bases; unmatched junction nucleotides: 13. The CDR3 sequence is 16 residues long. Germline CDR1 reads SGHNT; CDR2 reads YYREEE (reference sequence).

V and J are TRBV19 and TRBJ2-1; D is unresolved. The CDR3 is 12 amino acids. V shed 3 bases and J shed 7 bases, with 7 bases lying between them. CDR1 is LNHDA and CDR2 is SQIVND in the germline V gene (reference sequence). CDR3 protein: CASSIGRNEQFF. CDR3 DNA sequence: TGTGCCAGTAGTATTGGTCGGAATGAGCAGTTCTTC.

This CDR3 reads CASSVEGSSGANVLTF. The DNA of the CDR3 is TGTGCCAGCAGTGTAGAGGGCAGCTCTGGGGCCAACGTCCTGACTTTC. This rearrangement joins TRBV6-1 to TRBJ2-6, with a possible D match to TRBD2 (5 bases). Trimming pared 4 bases from V and 0 bases from J, leaving 10 bases between. Germline CDR1 and CDR2: MNHNS and SASEGT. This CDR3 is built from 16 residues.

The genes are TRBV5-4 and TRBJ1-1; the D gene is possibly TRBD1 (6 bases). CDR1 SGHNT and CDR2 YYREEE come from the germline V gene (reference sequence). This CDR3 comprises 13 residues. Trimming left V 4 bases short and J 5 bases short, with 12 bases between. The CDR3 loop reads CASSRQVTTEAFF. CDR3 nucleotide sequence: TGTGCCAGCAGCCGACAGGTTACTACTGAAGCTTTCTTT.

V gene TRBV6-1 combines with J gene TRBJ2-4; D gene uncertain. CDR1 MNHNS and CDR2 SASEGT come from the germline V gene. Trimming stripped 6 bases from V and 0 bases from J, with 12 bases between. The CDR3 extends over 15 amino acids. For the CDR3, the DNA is TGTGCCAGCAGCCTAGAACGCCTAGCCAAAAACATTCAGTACTTC. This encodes CASSLERLAKNIQYF.

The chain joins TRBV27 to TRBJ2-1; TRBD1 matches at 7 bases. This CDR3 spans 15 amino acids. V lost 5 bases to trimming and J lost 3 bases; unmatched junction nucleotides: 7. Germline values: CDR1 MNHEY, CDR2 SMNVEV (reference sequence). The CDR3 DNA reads TGTGCCAGCAGTCAAGACAGGGCTATCTACAATGAGCAGTTCTTC. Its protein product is CASSQDRAIYNEQFF.

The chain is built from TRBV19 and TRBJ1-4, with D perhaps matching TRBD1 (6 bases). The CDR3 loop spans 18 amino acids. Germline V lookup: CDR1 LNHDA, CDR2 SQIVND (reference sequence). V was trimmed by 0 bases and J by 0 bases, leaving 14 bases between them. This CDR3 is CASSIDGLTGSTNEKLFF. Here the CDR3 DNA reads TGTGCCAGTAGTATAGATGGCTTGACAGGTTCAACTAATGAAAAACTGTTTTTT.

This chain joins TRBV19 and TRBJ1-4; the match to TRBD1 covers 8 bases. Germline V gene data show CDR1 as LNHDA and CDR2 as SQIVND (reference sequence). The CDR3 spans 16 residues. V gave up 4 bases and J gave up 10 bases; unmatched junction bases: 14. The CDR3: CASSTLQTGEGGKLFF. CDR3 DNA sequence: TGTGCCAGTAGTACCCTCCAGACAGGGGAAGGTGGAAAACTGTTTTTT.

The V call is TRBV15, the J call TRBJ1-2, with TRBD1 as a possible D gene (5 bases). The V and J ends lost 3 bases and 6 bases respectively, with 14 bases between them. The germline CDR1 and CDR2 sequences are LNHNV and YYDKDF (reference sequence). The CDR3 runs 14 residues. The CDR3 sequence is CATSRAISGDGYTF. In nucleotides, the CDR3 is TGTGCCACCAGCAGGGCAATCTCGGGGGATGGCTACACCTTC.

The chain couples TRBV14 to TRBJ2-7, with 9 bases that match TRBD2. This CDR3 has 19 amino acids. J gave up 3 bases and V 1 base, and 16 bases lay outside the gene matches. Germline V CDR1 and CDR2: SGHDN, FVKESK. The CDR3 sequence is CASSQGSFGTSSSVYEQYF. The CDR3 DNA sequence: TGTGCCAGCAGCCAAGGTTCTTTTGGGACTAGCAGTTCTGTCTACGAGCAGTACTTC.

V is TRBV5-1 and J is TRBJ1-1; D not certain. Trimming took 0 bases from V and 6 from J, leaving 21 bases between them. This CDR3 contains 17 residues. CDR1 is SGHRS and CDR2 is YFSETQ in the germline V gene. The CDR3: CASSLASGMIGRSEAFF. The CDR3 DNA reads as TGCGCCAGCAGCTTGGCTTCAGGTATGATCGGGAGGTCTGAAGCTTTCTTT.

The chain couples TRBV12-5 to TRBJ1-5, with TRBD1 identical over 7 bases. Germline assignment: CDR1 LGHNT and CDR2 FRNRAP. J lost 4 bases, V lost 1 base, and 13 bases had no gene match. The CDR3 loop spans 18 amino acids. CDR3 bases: TGTGCTAGTGGTTTGGCCCTCGTCGGGACAGTTGTTAATCAGCCCCAGCATTTT. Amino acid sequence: CASGLALVGTVVNQPQHF. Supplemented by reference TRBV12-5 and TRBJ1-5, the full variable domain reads DARVTQTPRHKVTEMGQEVTMRCQPILGHNTVFWYRQTMMQGLELLAYFRNRAPLDDSGMPKDRFSAEMPDATLATLKIQPSEPRDSAVYFCASGLALVGTVVNQPQHFGDGTRLSIL.